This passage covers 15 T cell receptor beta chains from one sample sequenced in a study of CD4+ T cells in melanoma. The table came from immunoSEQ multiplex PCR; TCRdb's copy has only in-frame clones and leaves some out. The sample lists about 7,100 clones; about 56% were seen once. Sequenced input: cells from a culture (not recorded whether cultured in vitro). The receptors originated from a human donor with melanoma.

The CDR3 reads CASSQVGLADNEQFF. Written as DNA, the CDR3 is TGCGCCAGCAGCCAAGTAGGCCTAGCGGACAATGAGCAGTTCTTC. V and J are TRBV4-1 and TRBJ2-1, with 7 bases fitting TRBD2. CDR3 length: 15 residues. After removal of 1 base from V and 5 bases from J, the junction contained 5 bases not matched to a gene. Germline V gene data show CDR1 as MGHRA and CDR2 as YSYEKL.

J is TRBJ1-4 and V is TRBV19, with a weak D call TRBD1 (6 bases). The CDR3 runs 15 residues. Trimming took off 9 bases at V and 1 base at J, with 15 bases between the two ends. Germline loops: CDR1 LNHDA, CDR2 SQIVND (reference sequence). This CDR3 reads CASRQGQLTNEKLFF. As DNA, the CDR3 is TGTGCCAGCCGGCAGGGGCAATTAACTAATGAAAAACTGTTTTTT.

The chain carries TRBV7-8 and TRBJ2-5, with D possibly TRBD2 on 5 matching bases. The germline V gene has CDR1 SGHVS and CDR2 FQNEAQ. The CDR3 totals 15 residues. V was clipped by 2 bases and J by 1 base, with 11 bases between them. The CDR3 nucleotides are TGTGCCAGCAGCTTAAAGAGGGTGGTCCAAGAGACCCAGTACTTC. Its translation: CASSLKRVVQETQYF.

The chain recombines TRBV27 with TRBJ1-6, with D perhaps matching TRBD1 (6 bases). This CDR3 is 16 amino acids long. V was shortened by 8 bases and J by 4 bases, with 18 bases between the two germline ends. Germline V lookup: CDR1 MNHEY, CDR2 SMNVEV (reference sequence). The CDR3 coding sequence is TGTGCCAGCGCGAAGCAGGGGTGGGGTTATAATTCACCCCTCCACTTT. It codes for CASAKQGWGYNSPLHF.

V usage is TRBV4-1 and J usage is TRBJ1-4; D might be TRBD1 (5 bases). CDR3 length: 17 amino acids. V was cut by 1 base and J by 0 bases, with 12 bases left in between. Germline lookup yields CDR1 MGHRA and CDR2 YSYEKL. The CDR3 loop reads CASSQGGKGPTNEKLFF. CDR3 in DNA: TGCGCCAGCAGCCAAGGGGGCAAGGGGCCAACTAATGAAAAACTGTTTTTT.

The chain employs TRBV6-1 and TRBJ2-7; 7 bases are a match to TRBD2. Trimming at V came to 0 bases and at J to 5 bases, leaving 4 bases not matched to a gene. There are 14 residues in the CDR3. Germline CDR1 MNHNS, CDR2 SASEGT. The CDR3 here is CASSEASGEDEQYF. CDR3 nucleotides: TGTGCCAGCAGTGAAGCAAGCGGGGAAGACGAGCAGTACTTC.

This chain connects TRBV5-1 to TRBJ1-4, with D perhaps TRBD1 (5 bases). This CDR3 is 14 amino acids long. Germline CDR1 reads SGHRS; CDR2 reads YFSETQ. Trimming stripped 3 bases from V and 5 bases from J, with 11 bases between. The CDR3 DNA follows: TGCGCCAGCAGCTGGGCAGGGCCAAATGAAAAACTGTTTTTT. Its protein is CASSWAGPNEKLFF.

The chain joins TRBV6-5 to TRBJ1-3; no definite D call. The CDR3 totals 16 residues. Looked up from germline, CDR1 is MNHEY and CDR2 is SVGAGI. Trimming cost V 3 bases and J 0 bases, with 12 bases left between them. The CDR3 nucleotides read TGTGCCAGCAGTTATAAGGGCGTATTCTCTGGAAACACCATATATTTT. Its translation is CASSYKGVFSGNTIYF.

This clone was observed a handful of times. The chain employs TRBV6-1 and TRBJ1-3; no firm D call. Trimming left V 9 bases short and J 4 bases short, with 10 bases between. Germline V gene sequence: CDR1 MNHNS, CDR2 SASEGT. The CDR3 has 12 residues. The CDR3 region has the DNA TGTGCCAGTACAGCGACGGGAAACACCATATATTTT. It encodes CASTATGNTIYF.

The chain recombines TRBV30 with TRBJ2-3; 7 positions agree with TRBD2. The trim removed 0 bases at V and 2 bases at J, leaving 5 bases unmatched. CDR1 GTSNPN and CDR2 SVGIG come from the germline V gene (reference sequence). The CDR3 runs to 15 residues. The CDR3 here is CAWSVGLADTDTQYF. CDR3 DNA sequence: TGTGCCTGGAGTGTCGGGCTAGCGGACACAGATACGCAGTATTTT.

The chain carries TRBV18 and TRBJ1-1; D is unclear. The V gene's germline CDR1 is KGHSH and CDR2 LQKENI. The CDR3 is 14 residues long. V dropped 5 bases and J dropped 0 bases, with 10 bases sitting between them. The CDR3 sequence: CASSTGPLNTEAFF. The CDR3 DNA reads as TGTGCCAGCTCAACCGGTCCGCTGAACACTGAAGCTTTCTTT.

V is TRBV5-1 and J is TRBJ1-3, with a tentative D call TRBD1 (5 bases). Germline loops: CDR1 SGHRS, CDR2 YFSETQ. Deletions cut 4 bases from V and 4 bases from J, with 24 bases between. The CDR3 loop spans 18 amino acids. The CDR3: CASSRLGRGPIIGNTIYF. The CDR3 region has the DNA TGCGCCAGCAGCCGTTTAGGGAGGGGACCAATAATCGGAAACACCATATATTTT.

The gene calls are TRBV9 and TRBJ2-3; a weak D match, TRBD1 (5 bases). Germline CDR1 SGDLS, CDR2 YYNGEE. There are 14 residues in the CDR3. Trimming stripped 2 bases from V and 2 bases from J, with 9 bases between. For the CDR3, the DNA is TGTGCCAGCAGCGTGGGGCCGGACACAGATACGCAGTATTTT. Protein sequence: CASSVGPDTDTQYF.

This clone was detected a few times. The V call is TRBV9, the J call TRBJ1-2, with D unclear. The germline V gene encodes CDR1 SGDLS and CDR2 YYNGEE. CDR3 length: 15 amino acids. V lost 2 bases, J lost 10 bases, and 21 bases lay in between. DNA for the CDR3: TGTGCCAGCAGCGTTCTCCCTGGCAACGGGATTTCCTACACCTTC. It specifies CASSVLPGNGISYTF. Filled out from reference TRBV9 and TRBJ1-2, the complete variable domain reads DSGVTQTPKHLITATGQRVTLRCSPRSGDLSVYWYQQSLDQGLQFLIQYYNGEERAKGNILERFSAQQFPDLHSELNLSSLELGDSALYFCASSVLPGNGISYTFGSGTRLTVV.

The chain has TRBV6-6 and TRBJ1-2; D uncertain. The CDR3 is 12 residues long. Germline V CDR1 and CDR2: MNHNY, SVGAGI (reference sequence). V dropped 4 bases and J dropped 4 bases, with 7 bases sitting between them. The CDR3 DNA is TGTGCCAGCAGTTTGTCCTCCTATGGCTACACCTTC. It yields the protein CASSLSSYGYTF.